What follows are 28 T cell receptor beta chains derived from one specimen sequenced in a study of T cell responses to AZD1222 COVID-19 vaccine. TCRdb's table, derived via immunoSEQ multiplex PCR, lists solely in-frame clones and lacks some. The profile shows about 99,000 clones, roughly 92% of them singletons. The input for sequencing was peripheral blood, taken 28 days after the second AZD1222 dose. The receptors were gathered from an adult who received the AZD1222 COVID-19 vaccine.

The chain recombines TRBV9 with TRBJ2-7, with 7 bases aligning to TRBD2. The J segment lost 7 bases and the V segment lost 0 bases, leaving 10 bases of the junction unmatched. The CDR3 extends over 15 amino acids. The V gene's germline CDR1 is SGDLS and CDR2 YYNGEE. The CDR3, as DNA: TGTGCCAGCAGCGTAGGAGGGCAGCCGGGGGGTGAGCAGTACTTC. This codes for CASSVGGQPGGEQYF.

The V and J genes are TRBV25-1 and TRBJ2-3; D tentatively fits TRBD1 or TRBD2 (6 bases each). The CDR3 extends over 16 amino acids. CDR1 and CDR2 from the germline V gene are MGHDK and SYGVNS. V shed 4 bases and J shed 4 bases, with 18 bases lying between them. The CDR3 bases are TGTGCCAGCAGTGGAGGTACGGGGGCGCCCGCAGATACGCAGTATTTT. It specifies CASSGGTGAPADTQYF.

The chain joins TRBV7-9 to TRBJ1-5; D ambiguous. Trimming removed 1 base at V and 5 bases at J, with 15 bases between. CDR1 SEHNR and CDR2 FQNEAQ come from the germline V gene (reference sequence). The CDR3 is made up of 16 amino acids. CDR3 sequence reads: CASSLGVGRTYQPQHF. In DNA form, the CDR3 reads TGTGCCAGCAGCTTAGGAGTCGGGCGGACTTATCAGCCCCAGCATTTT.

The chain carries TRBV19 and TRBJ2-1; a weak D match, TRBD2 (6 bases). Trimming took 5 bases from V and 5 from J, leaving 13 bases between them. CDR1 and CDR2 (germline): LNHDA, SQIVND (reference sequence). This CDR3 is built from 14 residues. CDR3 sequence reads: CASSYSGTHNEQFF. CDR3 in DNA: TGTGCCAGTAGTTATAGCGGTACTCACAATGAGCAGTTCTTC.

V and J are TRBV2 and TRBJ2-2; 8 bases map to TRBD1. The V segment lost 1 base and the J segment 6 bases; nucleotides outside the gene matches: 4. The CDR3 totals 15 residues. The germline V gene has CDR1 SNHLY and CDR2 FYNNEI. CDR3 amino acids: CASSEGTGWAGELFF. The CDR3 region has the DNA TGTGCCAGCAGTGAAGGGACAGGGTGGGCCGGGGAGCTGTTTTTT.

The CDR3, as DNA: TGCAGCGGTAACAGGGTAGGCACTGAAGCTTTCTTT. Its translation: CSGNRVGTEAFF. This chain uses TRBV29-1 with TRBJ1-1; possible D gene TRBD1, 6 bases. Germline V gene data show CDR1 as SQVTM and CDR2 as ANQGSEA. Trimming removed 7 bases at V and 4 bases at J, with 13 bases between. The CDR3 length is 12 residues.

The chain is built from TRBV30 and TRBJ1-5; D gene unclear. The CDR3 has 15 amino acids. Germline CDR1 reads GTSNPN; CDR2 reads SVGIG (reference sequence). Trimming left V 0 bases short and J 3 bases short, with 12 bases between. The CDR3 DNA follows: TGTGCCTGGAGTGTTGGGCCAGACCTCAATCAGCCCCAGCATTTT. This encodes CAWSVGPDLNQPQHF. The full variable domain, in which reference TRBV30 and TRBJ1-5 provide the parts outside the CDR3, is SQTIHQWPATLVQPVGSPLSLECTVEGTSNPNLYWYRQAAGRGLQLLFYSVGIGQISSEVPQNLSASRPQDRQFILSSKKLLLSDSGFYLCAWSVGPDLNQPQHFGDGTRLSIL.

The chain uses TRBV2 and TRBJ1-5; no definite D call. The V end lost 3 bases, the J end lost 2 bases, and 14 bases lay between the germline ends. The CDR3 has 16 amino acids. CDR1 is SNHLY, CDR2 FYNNEI, per germline. The DNA for the CDR3 is TGTGCCAGCAGTGAGAAGGGTGGGGTCCGCAATCAGCCCCAGCATTTT. Translation gives CASSEKGGVRNQPQHF.

This chain uses TRBV19 with TRBJ1-1; D is ambiguous. The CDR3 runs to 16 residues. CDR1 is LNHDA and CDR2 is SQIVND in the germline V gene (reference sequence). Deletions cut 5 bases from V and 2 bases from J, with 18 bases between. CDR3 DNA: TGTGCCAGTAGTGTGCTACCCGCGGTGGGAAACACTGAAGCTTTCTTT. Amino acid sequence: CASSVLPAVGNTEAFF.

The CDR3 protein is CASSQVGASTGELFF. CDR3 bases: TGTGCCAGCAGCCAAGTCGGGGCATCTACCGGGGAGCTGTTTTTT. This chain links TRBV14 with TRBJ2-2; D is perhaps TRBD1 or TRBD2 (5 bases each). With 1 base removed from V and 5 bases from J, the gap between germline ends came to 11 bases. The CDR3 extends over 15 amino acids. Germline values: CDR1 SGHDN, CDR2 FVKESK.

This chain uses TRBV19 with TRBJ2-1; 10 bases align to TRBD2. The length of the CDR3 is 14 residues. Trimming took 4 bases from V and 10 from J; bases not matched to a gene: 7. Germline V gene lookup returns CDR1 LNHDA and CDR2 SQIVND (reference sequence). The CDR3 DNA reads TGTGCCAGTAGTAATCCTAGCGGGAGAGGAGAGCAGTTCTTC. Translating gives CASSNPSGRGEQFF.

The J gene is TRBJ2-2, the V gene TRBV7-6; D remains unclear. The CDR3 runs 12 residues. Trimming pared 1 base from V and 8 bases from J, leaving 5 bases between. Per the germline V gene, CDR1 is SGHVS and CDR2 is FNYEAQ. Here the CDR3 DNA reads TGTGCCAGCAGCTTAGGTTCTGGGGAGCTGTTTTTT. Amino acid sequence: CASSLGSGELFF.

The V call is TRBV15, the J call TRBJ2-1; TRBD2 agrees at 11 bases. The CDR3 consists of 17 residues. Germline V CDR1 and CDR2: LNHNV, YYDKDF (reference sequence). V shed 0 bases and J 3 bases; nucleotides not matched to a gene: 4. CDR3 sequence (DNA): TGTGCCACCAGCAGAGAAGGTAGCGGGAGGGGCTACAATGAGCAGTTCTTC. It is translated as CATSREGSGRGYNEQFF.

V gene TRBV19 combines with J gene TRBJ2-2; D might be TRBD2 (6 bases). Looked up from germline, CDR1 is LNHDA and CDR2 is SQIVND (reference sequence). V gave up 6 bases and J gave up 3 bases, with 14 bases separating them. The CDR3 is 15 amino acids. Here the CDR3 reads CASRERTTDTGELFF. CDR3 in DNA: TGTGCCAGTAGGGAAAGGACTACAGACACCGGGGAGCTGTTTTTT.

This clone appeared a few times. V and J are TRBV2 and TRBJ1-2; 8 nucleotides align to TRBD1. This CDR3 has 14 residues. Germline CDR1 and CDR2: SNHLY and FYNNEI. Unmatched junction bases numbered 8, after V lost 6 bases and J lost 5 bases. CDR3 amino acids: CASRIFGQGYGYTF. CDR3 DNA sequence: TGTGCCAGCAGGATATTCGGACAGGGATATGGCTACACCTTC.

This clone was observed once. This sequence joins TRBV29-1 and TRBJ2-5; TRBD1 or TRBD2 may be the D gene (6 bases each). Germline CDR1 is SQVTM and CDR2 is ANQGSEA. The V and J ends lost 6 bases and 0 bases respectively, with 17 bases between them. This CDR3 has 15 amino acids. In DNA form, the CDR3 reads TGCAGCGTCCATTGGGGGGCTAGCAACCAAGAGACCCAGTACTTC. This sequence encodes CSVHWGASNQETQYF. Filled out from reference TRBV29-1 and TRBJ2-5, the complete variable domain reads SAVISQKPSRDICQRGTSLTIQCQVDSQVTMMFWYRQQPGQSLTLIATANQGSEATYESGFVIDKFPISRPNLTFSTLTVSNMSPEDSSIYLCSVHWGASNQETQYFGPGTRLLVL.

The chain employs TRBV28 and TRBJ2-7, with 9 bases that match TRBD2. CDR1 and CDR2 from the germline V gene are MDHEN and SYDVKM. The CDR3 spans 14 residues. V lost 8 bases, J lost 4 bases, and 9 bases stayed unmatched. CDR3 nucleotide sequence: TGTGCCAGCCGTGGGGGGACTAGCACATACGAGCAGTACTTC. Amino acids: CASRGGTSTYEQYF.

The J gene is TRBJ1-6, the V gene TRBV2, with D tentatively TRBD1 (5 bases). From germline, CDR1 is SNHLY and CDR2 FYNNEI. The V end was cut by 6 bases, the J end by 6 bases, with 9 bases between. The CDR3 loop spans 13 amino acids. CDR3 in DNA: TGTGCCAGCAGGGGACGGGTTAATTCACCCCTCCACTTT. Residues: CASRGRVNSPLHF.

A few counts support this clone. This chain links TRBV2 with TRBJ1-5, with D unresolved. The CDR3 consists of 13 residues. Germline V gene sequence: CDR1 SNHLY, CDR2 FYNNEI. Trimming shortened V by 6 bases and J by 7 bases, and 13 bases separated the two germline ends. The CDR3 reads CASRVGQTQPQHF. The CDR3 DNA sequence: TGTGCCAGCAGGGTTGGCCAGACGCAGCCCCAGCATTTT.

This clone has only a few counts. The V gene is TRBV7-2, the J gene TRBJ1-2; 8 nucleotides line up with TRBD1. The CDR3 has 14 amino acids. The V and J ends lost 6 bases and 4 bases, in that order; junction bases with no gene match: 7. Germline V gene data show CDR1 as SGHTA and CDR2 as FQGNSA. CDR3 in amino acids: CASSQGARGYGYTF. The CDR3, as DNA: TGTGCCAGCAGTCAGGGGGCGCGTGGCTATGGCTACACCTTC.

The chain is built from TRBV27 and TRBJ2-7; D gene unclear. CDR1 and CDR2 (germline): MNHEY, SMNVEV (reference sequence). The germline V and J ends were trimmed by 4 bases and 2 bases, with 0 bases remaining between them. This CDR3 has 10 amino acids. The CDR3 is CASSSYEQYF. CDR3 nucleotide sequence: TGTGCCAGCAGTTCCTACGAGCAGTACTTC.

This chain joins TRBV5-4 and TRBJ1-5; D gene ambiguous. CDR1 is SGHNT and CDR2 is YYREEE in the germline V gene (reference sequence). This CDR3 comprises 14 residues. The germline V and J ends were trimmed by 2 bases and 7 bases, with 13 bases remaining between them. The CDR3 loop reads CASSLAGSVQPQHF. The DNA for the CDR3 is TGTGCCAGCAGCTTAGCGGGGAGTGTGCAGCCCCAGCATTTT.

The chain uses TRBV6-5 and TRBJ2-5; 9 bases match TRBD1. The germline V gene encodes CDR1 MNHEY and CDR2 SVGAGI. The junction had 10 bases not matched to a gene; V was cut back by 6 bases and J by 5 bases. This CDR3 is 15 amino acids long. The CDR3 reads CASRNSYRGLETQYF. For the CDR3, the DNA is TGTGCCAGCAGGAATAGCTACAGGGGGCTTGAGACCCAGTACTTC.

CDR3 residues: CASSLPFRLAGVKDTQYF. As DNA, the CDR3 is TGTGCCAGCAGCTTACCGTTTCGTCTAGCGGGAGTAAAGGATACGCAGTATTTT. The chain carries TRBV7-9 and TRBJ2-3; TRBD2 aligns across 10 bases. Per the germline V gene, CDR1 is SEHNR and CDR2 is FQNEAQ (reference sequence). CDR3 length: 18 amino acids. The junction had 14 bases not matched to a gene; V was cut back by 2 bases and J by 6 bases.

V usage is TRBV6-5 and J usage is TRBJ2-7, with TRBD2 identical over 9 bases. Germline CDR1 is MNHEY and CDR2 is SVGAGI. This CDR3 has 14 amino acids. V gave up 3 bases and J gave up 4 bases; unmatched junction bases: 4. Here the CDR3 reads CASSYAGGPYEQYF. Here the CDR3 DNA reads TGTGCCAGCAGTTATGCGGGAGGGCCTTACGAGCAGTACTTC.

The J gene is TRBJ2-7, the V gene TRBV6-1; 8 nucleotides align to TRBD1. The CDR3 length is 14 residues. V dropped 3 bases and J dropped 5; count of bases not matched to a gene: 6. In germline, CDR1 is MNHNS, CDR2 SASEGT. CDR3 coding DNA: TGTGCCAGCAGTGATGCAAACAGGGGGAACGAGCAGTACTTC. Its protein product is CASSDANRGNEQYF.

This clone was detected only once. The chain recombines TRBV3-1 (or the pseudogene TRBV3-2) with TRBJ1-3, with D maybe TRBD1 (6 bases). Germline V gives CDR1 LGHDT, CDR2 YNNKEL (reference sequence). The CDR3 contains 14 residues. V shed 0 bases and J shed 3 bases, with 6 bases lying between them. The CDR3 nucleotides are TGTGCCAGCAGCCAAGAAGGGGGTGGAAACACCATATATTTT. It encodes CASSQEGGGNTIYF.

The rearrangement links TRBV5-8 to TRBJ2-7; 7 nucleotides match TRBD2. Trimming cost V 3 bases and J 3 bases; bases outside gene matches: 12. Germline lookup yields CDR1 SGHTS and CDR2 YDEGEE. The CDR3 is 16 amino acids. CDR3 in amino acids: CASSWVRGGGIYEQYF. The CDR3, as DNA: TGTGCCAGCAGCTGGGTCCGGGGCGGGGGAATCTACGAGCAGTACTTC. Supplemented by reference TRBV5-8 and TRBJ2-7, the full variable domain reads EAGVTQSPTHLIKTRGQQATLRCSPISGHTSVYWYQQALGLGLQFLLWYDEGEERNRGNFPPRFSGRQFPNYSSELNVNALELEDSALYLCASSWVRGGGIYEQYFGPGTRLTVT.